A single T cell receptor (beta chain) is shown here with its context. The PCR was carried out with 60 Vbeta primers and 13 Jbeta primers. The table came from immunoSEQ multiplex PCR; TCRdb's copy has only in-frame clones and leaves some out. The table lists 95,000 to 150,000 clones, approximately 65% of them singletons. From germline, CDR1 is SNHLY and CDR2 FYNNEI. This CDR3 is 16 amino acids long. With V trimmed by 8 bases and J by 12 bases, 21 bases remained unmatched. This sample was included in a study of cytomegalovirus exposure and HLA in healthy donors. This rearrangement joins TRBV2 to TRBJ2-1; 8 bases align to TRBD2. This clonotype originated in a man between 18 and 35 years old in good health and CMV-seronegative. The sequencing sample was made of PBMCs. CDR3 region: CASGPRDGGAGTRQFF. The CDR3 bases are TGTGCCAGCGGACCGAGGGATGGGGGAGCAGGGACTAGGCAGTTCTTC.